This T cell receptor (beta chain) appears in the sequencing data of a study of OX40 agonist ivuxolimab in advanced cancers. Study context: Ivuxolimab, an antibody acting as an agonist of OX40 (CD134), was used to treat patients. Patients undergoing dose escalation presented with hepatocellular carcinoma, melanoma, renal cell or head and neck cancer.

The protocol was immunoSEQ multiplex PCR, while the TCRdb copy is restricted to in-frame clones and leaves out a portion. The table has fewer than 85,000 clones, approximately 84% seen once; the top ten hold under 7%. This CDR3 has 11 residues. Between the trimmed V and J ends, which lost 5 bases and 5 bases, there was a span of 6 bases. In germline, CDR1 is SEHNR, CDR2 FQNEAQ (reference sequence). Here the sequenced sample was CD4+ or CD8+ T cells sorted from blood, taken in a trial of the OX40 agonist ivuxolimab. This chain connects TRBV7-9 to TRBJ1-2; D uncertain. The TCR comes from an adult with an advanced solid tumor such as melanoma, head and neck, liver or kidney cancer. CDR3 protein: CASSPGYGYTF. The DNA for the CDR3 is TGTGCCAGCAGCCCCGGATATGGCTACACCTTC.